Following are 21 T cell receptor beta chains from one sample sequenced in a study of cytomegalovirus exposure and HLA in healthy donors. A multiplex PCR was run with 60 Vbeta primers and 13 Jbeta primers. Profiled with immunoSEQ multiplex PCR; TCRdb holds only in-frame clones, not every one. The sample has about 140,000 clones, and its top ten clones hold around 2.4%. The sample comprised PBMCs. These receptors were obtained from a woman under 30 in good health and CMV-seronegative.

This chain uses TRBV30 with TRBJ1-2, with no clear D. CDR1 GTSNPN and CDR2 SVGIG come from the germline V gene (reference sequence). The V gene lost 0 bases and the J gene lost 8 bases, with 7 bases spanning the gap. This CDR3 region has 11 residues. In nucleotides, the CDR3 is TGTGCCTGGAGTGTAGGAGGAGGCTACACCTTC. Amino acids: CAWSVGGGYTF.

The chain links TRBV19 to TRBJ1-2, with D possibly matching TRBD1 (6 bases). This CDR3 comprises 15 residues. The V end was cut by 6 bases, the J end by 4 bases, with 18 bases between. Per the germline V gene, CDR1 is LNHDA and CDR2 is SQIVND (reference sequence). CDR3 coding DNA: TGTGCCAGTAGCACGACCTTGGGGGCGAGCTATGGCTACACCTTC. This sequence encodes CASSTTLGASYGYTF.

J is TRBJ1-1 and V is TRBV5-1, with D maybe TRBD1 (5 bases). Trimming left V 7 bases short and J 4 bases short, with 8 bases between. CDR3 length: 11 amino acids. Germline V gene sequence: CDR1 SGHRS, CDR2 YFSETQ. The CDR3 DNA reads TGCGCCAGCCTGGGGGGCACTGAAGCTTTCTTT. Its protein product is CASLGGTEAFF.

For the CDR3, the DNA is TGTGCCAGCAGCGTAACTACCGGGACCGGGGGGTACACCTTC. It codes for CASSVTTGTGGYTF. V is TRBV9 and J is TRBJ1-2, with D maybe TRBD1 (5 bases). The ends were cut back, 1 base at V and 11 bases at J, with 18 bases in the middle. The CDR3 has 14 amino acids. CDR1 and CDR2 (germline): SGDLS, YYNGEE.

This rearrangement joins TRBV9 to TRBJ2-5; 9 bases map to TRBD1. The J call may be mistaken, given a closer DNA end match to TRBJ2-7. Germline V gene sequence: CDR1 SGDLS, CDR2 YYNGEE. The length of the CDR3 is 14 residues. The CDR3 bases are TGTGCCAGCAGCGTAGGGGACAGGGTGTACGAGCAGTACTTC. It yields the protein CASSVGDRVYEQYF.

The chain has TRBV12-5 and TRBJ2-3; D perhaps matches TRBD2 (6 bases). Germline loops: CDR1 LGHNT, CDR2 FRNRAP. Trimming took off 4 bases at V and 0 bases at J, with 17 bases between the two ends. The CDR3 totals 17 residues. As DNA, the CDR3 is TGTGCTAGTGGTTCACCCGCGCTAGCGACTAGCACAGATACGCAGTATTTT. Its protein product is CASGSPALATSTDTQYF.

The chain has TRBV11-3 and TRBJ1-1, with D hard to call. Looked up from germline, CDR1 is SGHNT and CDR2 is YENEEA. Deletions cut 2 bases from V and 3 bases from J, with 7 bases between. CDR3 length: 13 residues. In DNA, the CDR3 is TGTGCCAGCAGCTTATCGGGTGACACTGAAGCTTTCTTT. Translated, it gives CASSLSGDTEAFF.

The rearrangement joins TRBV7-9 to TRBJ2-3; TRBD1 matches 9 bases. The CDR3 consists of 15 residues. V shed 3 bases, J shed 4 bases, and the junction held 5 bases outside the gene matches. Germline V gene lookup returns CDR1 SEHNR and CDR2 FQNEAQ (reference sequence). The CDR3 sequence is CASSFGTGSADTQYF. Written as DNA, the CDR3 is TGTGCCAGCAGCTTTGGGACAGGGAGTGCAGATACGCAGTATTTT.

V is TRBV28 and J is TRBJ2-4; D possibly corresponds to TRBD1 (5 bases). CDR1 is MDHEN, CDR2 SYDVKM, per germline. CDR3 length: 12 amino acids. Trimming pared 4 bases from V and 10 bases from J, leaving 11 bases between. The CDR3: CASSSRAFIQYF. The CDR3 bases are TGTGCCAGCAGTTCCAGGGCCTTTATTCAGTACTTC.

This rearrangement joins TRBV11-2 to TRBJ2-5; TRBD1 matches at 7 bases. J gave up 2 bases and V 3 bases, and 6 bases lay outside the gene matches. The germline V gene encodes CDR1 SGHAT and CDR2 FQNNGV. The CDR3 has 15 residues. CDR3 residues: CASSLAGQAQETQYF. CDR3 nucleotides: TGTGCCAGCAGCTTGGCAGGACAGGCGCAAGAGACCCAGTACTTC.

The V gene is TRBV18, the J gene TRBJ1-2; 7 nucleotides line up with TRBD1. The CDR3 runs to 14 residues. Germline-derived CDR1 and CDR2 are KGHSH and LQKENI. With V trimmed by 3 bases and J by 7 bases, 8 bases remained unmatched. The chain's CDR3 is CASSPTGEDGGYTF. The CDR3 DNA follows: TGTGCCAGCTCACCCACAGGGGAGGATGGTGGCTACACCTTC.

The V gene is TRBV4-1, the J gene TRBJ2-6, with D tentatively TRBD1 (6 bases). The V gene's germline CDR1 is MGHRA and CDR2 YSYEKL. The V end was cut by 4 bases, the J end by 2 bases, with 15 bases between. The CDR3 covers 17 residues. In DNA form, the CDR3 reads TGCGCCAGCAGCCCCCTCACAGGGTTGGCTGGGGCCAACGTCCTGACTTTC. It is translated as CASSPLTGLAGANVLTF.

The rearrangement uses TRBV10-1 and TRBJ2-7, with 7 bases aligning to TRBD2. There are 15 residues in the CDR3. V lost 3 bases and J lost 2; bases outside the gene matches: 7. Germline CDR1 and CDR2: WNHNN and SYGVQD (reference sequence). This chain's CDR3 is CASSDESSGPYEQYF. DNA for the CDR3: TGCGCCAGCAGTGATGAGTCTAGCGGCCCCTACGAGCAGTACTTC.

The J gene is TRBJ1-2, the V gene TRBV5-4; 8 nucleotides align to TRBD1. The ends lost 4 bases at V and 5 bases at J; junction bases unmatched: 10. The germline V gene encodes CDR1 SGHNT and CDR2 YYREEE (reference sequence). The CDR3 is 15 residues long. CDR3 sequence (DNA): TGTGCCAGCAGCCGCAGGGGGCAGGATCGGTATGGCTACACCTTC. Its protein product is CASSRRGQDRYGYTF. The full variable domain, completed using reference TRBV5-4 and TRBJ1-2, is ETGVTQSPTHLIKTRGQQVTLRCSSQSGHNTVSWYQQALGQGPQFIFQYYREEENGRGNFPPRFSGLQFPNYSSELNVNALELDDSALYLCASSRRGQDRYGYTFGSGTRLTVV.

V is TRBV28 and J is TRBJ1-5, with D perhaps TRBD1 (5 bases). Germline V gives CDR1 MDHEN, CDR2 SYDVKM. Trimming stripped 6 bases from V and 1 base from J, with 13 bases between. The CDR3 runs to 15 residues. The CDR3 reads CASSPGKRSNQPQHF. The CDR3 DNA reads TGTGCCAGCAGCCCAGGGAAGAGGAGCAATCAGCCCCAGCATTTT.

The CDR3 DNA follows: TGTGCCAGTAGTATAGACGCCACTCATCAGCCCCAGCATTTT. Translated, it gives CASSIDATHQPQHF. The genes are TRBV19 and TRBJ1-5; D not resolved. Trimming took off 0 bases at V and 5 bases at J, with 8 bases between the two ends. This CDR3 spans 14 amino acids. Germline lookup yields CDR1 LNHDA and CDR2 SQIVND (reference sequence).

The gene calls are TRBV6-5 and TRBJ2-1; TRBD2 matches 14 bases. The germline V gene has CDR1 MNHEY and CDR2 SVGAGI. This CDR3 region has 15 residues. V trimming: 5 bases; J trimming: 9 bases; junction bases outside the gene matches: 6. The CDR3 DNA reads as TGTGCCAGCAGTGCCGGGACTAGCGGGAGAGGTGAGCAGTTCTTC. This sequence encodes CASSAGTSGRGEQFF.

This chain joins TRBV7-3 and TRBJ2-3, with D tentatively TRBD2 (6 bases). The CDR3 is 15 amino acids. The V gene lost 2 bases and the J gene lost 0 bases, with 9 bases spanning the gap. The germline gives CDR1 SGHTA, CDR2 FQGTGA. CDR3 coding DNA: TGTGCCAGCAGCTTATTTGCGGGAAGCACAGATACGCAGTATTTT. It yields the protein CASSLFAGSTDTQYF.

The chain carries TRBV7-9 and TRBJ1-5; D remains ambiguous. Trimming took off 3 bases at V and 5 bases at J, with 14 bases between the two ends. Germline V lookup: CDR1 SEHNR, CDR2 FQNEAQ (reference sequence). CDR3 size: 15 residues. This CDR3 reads CASSFGDRLDQPQHF. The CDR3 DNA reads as TGTGCCAGCAGCTTTGGAGACCGCCTCGATCAGCCCCAGCATTTT.

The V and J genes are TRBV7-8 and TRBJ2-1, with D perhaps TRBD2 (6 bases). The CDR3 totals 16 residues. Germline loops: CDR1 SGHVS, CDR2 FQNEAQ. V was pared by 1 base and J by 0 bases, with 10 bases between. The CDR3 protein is CASSLGRASSYNEQFF. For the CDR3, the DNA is TGTGCCAGCAGCTTAGGGAGGGCGAGCTCCTACAATGAGCAGTTCTTC.

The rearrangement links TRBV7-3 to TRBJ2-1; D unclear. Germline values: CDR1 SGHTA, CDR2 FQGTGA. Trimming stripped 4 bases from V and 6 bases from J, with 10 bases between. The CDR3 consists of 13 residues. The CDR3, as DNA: TGTGCCAGCAGCTCGACTTTATCCAATGAGCAGTTCTTC. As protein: CASSSTLSNEQFF.